This TCR beta chain stems from a study of cytomegalovirus exposure and HLA in healthy donors (dated by TCRdb to the late 2010s). The study in broad terms: According to a later analysis, one platform produced both the approximately 110 validation repertoires and the 720 or so repertoires of the first cohort. The study aimed to test whether cataloging public T cell receptors could reveal signatures of past pathogen exposure. A separate validation cohort of approximately 120 different subjects was used in addition to the approximately 700-subject first cohort. To predict cytomegalovirus infection status, the study combined high-throughput TCR immunosequencing, statistical association of individual TCRs with disease status, and machine learning.

Including the terminal cysteine and phenylalanine, the CDR3 comprises 16 residues. The DNA shown is the 48-base CDR3, in frame from base 1. V is trimmed back by 8 bases and J by 5 bases, and the junction contains 12 bases that no gene match accounts for. The germline V gene gives CDR1 as SNHLY and CDR2 as FYNNEI. This clone was found once. Its specific antigen is unknown. The input lacks base qualities; no much larger clone sits a single base away. What the study reported, not specific to this receptor: The classifier was reported to diagnose cytomegalovirus status with high specificity and sensitivity in both the original cohort and the validation cohort. Of the cluster scores, 85% to 95% were above 0 in a later analysis, which found that TCRs clustered in the first cohort also tended to co-occur in the 95 to 150 validation repertoires. A later analysis had no HLA typing for the validation cohort, so co-occurrence there was scored across all 120 or so repertoires. In the study, about 150 TCR beta chains were listed as associated with cytomegalovirus. The authors suggested that the approach could potentially be extended to other disease states and immunological phenotypes. In vitro tests confirmed that a few of the cytomegalovirus-associated TCR beta chains recognize cytomegalovirus antigens. While some public TCRs were present in many individuals, most TCR sequences turned up only very rarely across donors.

Separate from the approximately 670-subject first cohort, the validation cohort of 120 subjects was the group to which the donors belonged. The library was generated by the immunoSEQ multiplex PCR assay. Turning to the authors' computational methods: To diagnose cytomegalovirus status from the catalog of TCR beta chain sequences, a statistical classification framework was built. The source is immuneACCESS, and TCRdb retained only in-frame sequences with V and J called. Part of the clones is not carried over; for the studies checked, unresolved V genes explain less than half of this, and the remainder is unexplained. Clonal size and the V and J genes are those of that table, whereas D and trimming came from the DNA. Across this sample there are under 80,000 clones, with 80% to 90% seen only once. The ten top clones hold around 1.3% of the sample.

The clonotype originates from a woman aged 18 to 35 in good health and CMV-seronegative. The chain uses TRBV2 and TRBJ2-5; a stretch of 12 junction bases matches TRBD1. Specimen: PBMCs. The nucleotides read TGTGCCAGCTCATTAGGGACAGGGGGCTTTGTTGAGACCCAGTACTTC. Translated, it gives CASSLGTGGFVETQYF.